What follows describes a single T cell receptor beta chain. The record originates from a study of Ad26.COV2.S vaccination and SARS-CoV-2 variants. Treatment reported: 19 received Ad26.COV2.S at low or high dose, single or two shots; about 5 received placebo; per-sample allocation not given. Samples were taken on day 63 after the first vaccine or placebo injection. This table comes from immunoSEQ multiplex PCR, and its TCRdb copy is limited to in-frame clones, with some not included. Altogether hundreds of thousands of clones are present, over 80% being singletons, with the ten largest covering less than 2%. The CDR3 covers 14 residues. Looked up from germline, CDR1 is MNHEY and CDR2 is SVGAGI. V was clipped by 5 bases and J by 9 bases, with 19 bases between them.

The input for sequencing was peripheral blood, taken in a trial of Ad26.COV2.S vaccine versus placebo. The receptor was isolated from a person aged 18-65 years who received the Ad26.COV2.S COVID-19 vaccine or a placebo. The V call is TRBV6-5, the J call TRBJ2-5, with D possibly called TRBD1 or TRBD2 (5 bases each). CDR3 DNA: TGTGCCAGCAGTCGGGACGGGATAGATCGGGCCCAGTACTTC. Protein sequence: CASSRDGIDRAQYF.